This T cell receptor (beta chain) is from a study of human versus mouse CDR3 diversity and MHC coevolution. Study in general: immunoSEQ was reported to reach one in 200,000 T cells sensitivity. Between about 5.5 x 10^6 and 1.8 x 10^7 valid reads came from each sample.

This clone was found once. Using immunoSEQ multiplex PCR, the repertoire was profiled, and TCRdb retains in-frame clones only, with some absent. This sample has roughly 80,000 clones; about 90% occur once, and the top ten carry 0.15%. CDR1 is GTSNPN and CDR2 is SVGIG in the germline V gene (reference sequence). The CDR3 runs to 11 residues. With 4 bases removed from V and 5 bases from J, the gap between germline ends came to 6 bases. This clonotype originated in a person aged 30 to 69 in good health. The material sequenced was naive CD4+ T cells from blood. Subset noted: CD45RO-negative CD62L-positive naive CD4 T cells. The chain has TRBV30 and TRBJ2-1; no clear D gene. CDR3 in amino acids: CAWTADNEQFF. The CDR3 coding sequence is TGTGCCTGGACGGCGGACAATGAGCAGTTCTTC.